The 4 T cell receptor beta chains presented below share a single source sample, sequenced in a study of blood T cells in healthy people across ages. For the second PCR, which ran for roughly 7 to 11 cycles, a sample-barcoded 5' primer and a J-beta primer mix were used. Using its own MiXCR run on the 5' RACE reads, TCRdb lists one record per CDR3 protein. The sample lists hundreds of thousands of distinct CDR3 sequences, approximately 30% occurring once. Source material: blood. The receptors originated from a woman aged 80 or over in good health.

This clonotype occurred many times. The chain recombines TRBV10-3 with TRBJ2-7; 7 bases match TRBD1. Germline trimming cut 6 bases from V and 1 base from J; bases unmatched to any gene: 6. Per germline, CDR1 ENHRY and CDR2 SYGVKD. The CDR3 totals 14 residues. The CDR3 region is CAISAGTESYEQYF. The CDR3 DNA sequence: TGTGCCATCAGCGCAGGGACAGAGTCCTACGAGCAGTACTTC.

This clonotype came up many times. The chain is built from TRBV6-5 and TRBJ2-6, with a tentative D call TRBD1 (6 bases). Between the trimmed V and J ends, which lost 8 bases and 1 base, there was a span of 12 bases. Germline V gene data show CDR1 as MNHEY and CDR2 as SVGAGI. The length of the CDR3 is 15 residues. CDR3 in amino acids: CASGTGSSGANVLTF. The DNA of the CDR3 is TGTGCCAGCGGAACAGGGTCATCTGGGGCCAACGTCCTGACTTTC.

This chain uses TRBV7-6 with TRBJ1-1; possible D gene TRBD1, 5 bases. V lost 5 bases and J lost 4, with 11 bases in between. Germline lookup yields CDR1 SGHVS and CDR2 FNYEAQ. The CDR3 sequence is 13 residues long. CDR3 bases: TGTGCCAGCAGCCAGGACACGGTCACTGAAGCTTTCTTT. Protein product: CASSQDTVTEAFF.

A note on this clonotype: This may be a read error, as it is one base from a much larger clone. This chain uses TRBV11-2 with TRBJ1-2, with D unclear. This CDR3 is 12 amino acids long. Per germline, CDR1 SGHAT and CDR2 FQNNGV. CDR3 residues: CARSMPFGGYTF. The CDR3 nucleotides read TGTGCCCGCAGCATGCCGTTCGGGGGCTACACCTTC. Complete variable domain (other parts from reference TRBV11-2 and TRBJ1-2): EAGVAQSPRYKIIEKRQSVAFWCNPISGHATLYWYQQILGQGPKLLIQFQNNGVVDDSQLPKDRFSAERLKGVDSTLKIQPAKLEDSAVYLCARSMPFGGYTFGSGTRLTVV.